This T cell receptor beta chain was identified in a study of blood T cell repertoires in COVID-19. Study-wide context: PBMCs, B-cell-depleted T cells, or T cells provided the cDNA or gDNA that made up the material.

This CDR3 is built from 16 residues. Germline CDR1 and CDR2: MNHNS and SASEGT. Germline trimming cut 1 base from V and 8 bases from J; bases unmatched to any gene: 10. The authors' processing: Reference gene primer amplification gave estimated nucleated cell counts. The method was immunoSEQ multiplex PCR; TCRdb's version includes in-frame clones alone and lacks a portion of them. The V and J calls and clone size are taken from that table; D and trimming were inferred from the DNA. This sample carries 150,000 to 200,000 clones, more than 70% of them seen once, and the ten largest clones take 5.5% to 7%.

The chain is built from TRBV6-1 and TRBJ2-5; 10 bases line up with TRBD2. The sequence derives from a man aged 45-65 years with active or convalescent COVID-19. Sequencing was performed on peripheral blood. The CDR3 spells CASSEELAGGSPTQYF. In DNA form, the CDR3 reads TGTGCCAGCAGTGAAGAGTTAGCGGGGGGATCCCCCACCCAGTACTTC.